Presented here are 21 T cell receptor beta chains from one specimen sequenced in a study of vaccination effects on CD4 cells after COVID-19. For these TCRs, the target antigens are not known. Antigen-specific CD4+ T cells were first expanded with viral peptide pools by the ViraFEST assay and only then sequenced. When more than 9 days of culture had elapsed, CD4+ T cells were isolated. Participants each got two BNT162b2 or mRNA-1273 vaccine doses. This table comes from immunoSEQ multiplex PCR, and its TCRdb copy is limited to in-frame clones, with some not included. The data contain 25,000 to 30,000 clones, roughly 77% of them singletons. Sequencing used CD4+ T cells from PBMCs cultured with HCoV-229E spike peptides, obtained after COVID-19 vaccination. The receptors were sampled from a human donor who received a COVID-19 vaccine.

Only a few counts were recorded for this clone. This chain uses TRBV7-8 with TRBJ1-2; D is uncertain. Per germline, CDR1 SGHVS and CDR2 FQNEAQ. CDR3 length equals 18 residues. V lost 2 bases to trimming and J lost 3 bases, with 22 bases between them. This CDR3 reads CASSLFRVASSRHYGYTF. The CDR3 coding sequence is TGTGCCAGCAGCTTATTCCGGGTCGCCTCCTCTCGGCACTATGGCTACACCTTC.

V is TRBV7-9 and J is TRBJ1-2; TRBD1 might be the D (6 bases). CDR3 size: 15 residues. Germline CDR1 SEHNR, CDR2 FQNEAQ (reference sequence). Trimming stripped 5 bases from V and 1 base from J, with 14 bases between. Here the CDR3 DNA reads TGTGCCAGCAGCCCGAGGACAGAAAATAACTATGGCTACACCTTC. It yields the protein CASSPRTENNYGYTF.

The CDR3 DNA is TGTGCCAGCAGCAAACAGGGTCGGGCTTTCTTT. This translates into CASSKQGRAFF. The chain is built from TRBV12-3 or TRBV12-4 and TRBJ1-1, with a weak D call TRBD1 (6 bases). CDR3 length equals 11 residues. V dropped 6 bases and J dropped 11 bases, with 13 bases sitting between them.

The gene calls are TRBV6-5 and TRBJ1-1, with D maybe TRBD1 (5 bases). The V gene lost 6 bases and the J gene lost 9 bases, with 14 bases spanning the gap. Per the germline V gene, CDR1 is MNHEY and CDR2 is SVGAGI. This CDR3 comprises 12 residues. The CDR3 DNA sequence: TGTGCCAGCAGCTACCAAAGGGGCCAAGCTTTCTTT. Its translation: CASSYQRGQAFF.

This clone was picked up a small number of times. CDR3 sequence reads: CASSPPLGNTIYF. CDR3 bases: TGTGCCAGCAGTCCCCCTCTCGGAAACACCATATATTTT. V usage is TRBV27 and J usage is TRBJ1-3; D unresolved. Germline V gene lookup returns CDR1 MNHEY and CDR2 SMNVEV (reference sequence). The CDR3 sequence is 13 residues long. Trimming left V 5 bases short and J 4 bases short, with 9 bases between.

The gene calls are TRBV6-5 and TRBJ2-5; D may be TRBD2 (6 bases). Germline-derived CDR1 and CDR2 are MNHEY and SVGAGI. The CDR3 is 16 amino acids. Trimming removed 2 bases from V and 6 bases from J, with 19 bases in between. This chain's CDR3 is CASSYGAGTSRKTQYF. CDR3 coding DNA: TGTGCCAGCAGTTACGGTGCGGGAACATCCCGAAAGACCCAGTACTTC.

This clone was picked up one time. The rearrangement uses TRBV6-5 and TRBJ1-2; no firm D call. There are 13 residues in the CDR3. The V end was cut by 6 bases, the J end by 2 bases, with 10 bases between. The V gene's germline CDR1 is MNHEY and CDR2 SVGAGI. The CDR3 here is CASRYQANYGYTF. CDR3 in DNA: TGTGCCAGCAGATACCAGGCCAACTATGGCTACACCTTC.

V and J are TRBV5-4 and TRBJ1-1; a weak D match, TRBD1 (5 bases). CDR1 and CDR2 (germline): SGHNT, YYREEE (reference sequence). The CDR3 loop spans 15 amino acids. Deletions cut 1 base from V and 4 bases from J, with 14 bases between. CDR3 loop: CASSLYVSGGTEAFF. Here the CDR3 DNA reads TGTGCCAGCAGCTTGTATGTTTCGGGGGGCACTGAAGCTTTCTTT.

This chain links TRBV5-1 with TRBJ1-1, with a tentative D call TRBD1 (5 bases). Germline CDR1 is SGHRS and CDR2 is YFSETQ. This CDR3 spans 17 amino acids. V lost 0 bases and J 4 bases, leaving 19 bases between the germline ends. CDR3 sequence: CASSLVPGTNLGTEAFF. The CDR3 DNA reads TGCGCCAGCAGCTTGGTTCCCGGGACGAACCTGGGCACTGAAGCTTTCTTT. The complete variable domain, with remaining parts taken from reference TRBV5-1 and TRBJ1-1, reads KAGVTQTPRYLIKTRGQQVTLSCSPISGHRSVSWYQQTPGQGLQFLFEYFSETQRNKGNFPGRFSGRQFSNSRSEMNVSTLELGDSALYLCASSLVPGTNLGTEAFFGQGTRLTVV.

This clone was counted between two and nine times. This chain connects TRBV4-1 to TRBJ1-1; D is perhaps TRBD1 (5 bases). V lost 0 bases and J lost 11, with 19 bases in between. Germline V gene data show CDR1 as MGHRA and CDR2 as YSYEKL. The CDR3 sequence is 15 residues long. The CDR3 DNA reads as TGCGCCAGCAGCCAAGATCGGTCGGCGGGGGGGACGGCTTTCTTT. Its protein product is CASSQDRSAGGTAFF.

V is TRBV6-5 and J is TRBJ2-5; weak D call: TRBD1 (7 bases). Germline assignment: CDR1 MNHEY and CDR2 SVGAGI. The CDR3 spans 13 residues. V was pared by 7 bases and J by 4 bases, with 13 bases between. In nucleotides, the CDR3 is TGTGCCAGCACGCCTCAGGGGGGAGAGACCCAGTACTTC. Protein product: CASTPQGGETQYF.

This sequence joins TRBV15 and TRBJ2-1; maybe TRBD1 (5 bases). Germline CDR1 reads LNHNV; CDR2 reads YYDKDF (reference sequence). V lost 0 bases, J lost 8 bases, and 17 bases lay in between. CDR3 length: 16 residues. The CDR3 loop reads CATSRDQGRDSDEQFF. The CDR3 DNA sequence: TGTGCCACCAGCAGAGATCAGGGTAGGGATTCGGATGAGCAGTTCTTC.

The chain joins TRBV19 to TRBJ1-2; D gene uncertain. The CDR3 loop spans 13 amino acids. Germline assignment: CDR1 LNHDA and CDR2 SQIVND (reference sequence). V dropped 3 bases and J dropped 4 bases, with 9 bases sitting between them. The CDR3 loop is CASSMLAGYGYTF. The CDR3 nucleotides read TGTGCCAGTAGTATGTTAGCAGGCTATGGCTACACCTTC. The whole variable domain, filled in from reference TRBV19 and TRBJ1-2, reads DGGITQSPKYLFRKEGQNVTLSCEQNLNHDAMYWYRQDPGQGLRLIYYSQIVNDFQKGDIAEGYSVSREKKESFPLTVTSAQKNPTAFYLCASSMLAGYGYTFGSGTRLTVV.

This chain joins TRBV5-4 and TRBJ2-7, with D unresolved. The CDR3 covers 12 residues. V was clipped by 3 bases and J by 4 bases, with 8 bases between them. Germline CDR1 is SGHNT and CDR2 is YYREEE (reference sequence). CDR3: CASSYRTYEQYF. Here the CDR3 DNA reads TGTGCCAGCAGCTATAGAACGTACGAGCAGTACTTC.

The CDR3 bases are TGTGCCAGCAGCCGGGGGACGGCAGAATACGAGCAGTACTTC. Translation: CASSRGTAEYEQYF. The rearrangement joins TRBV3-1 (or the pseudogene TRBV3-2) to TRBJ2-7; either TRBD1 or TRBD2 may fit D (5 bases each). Trimming cost V 4 bases and J 4 bases, with 14 bases left between them. The CDR3 length is 14 residues. Germline V lookup: CDR1 LGHDT, CDR2 YNNKEL (reference sequence).

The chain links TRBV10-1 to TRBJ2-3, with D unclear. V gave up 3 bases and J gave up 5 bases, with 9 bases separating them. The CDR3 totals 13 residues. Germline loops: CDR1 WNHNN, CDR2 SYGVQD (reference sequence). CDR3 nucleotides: TGCGCCAGCAGTGAACAGCCGGTAGATACGCAGTATTTT. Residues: CASSEQPVDTQYF.

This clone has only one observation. This CDR3 reads CASSPSRGVRDTEAFF. In DNA, the CDR3 is TGCGCCAGCAGCCCCTCTCGCGGGGTTAGGGACACTGAAGCTTTCTTT. J is TRBJ1-1 and V is TRBV4-1; no clear D gene. The CDR3 is 16 residues long. Trimming pared 4 bases from V and 3 bases from J, leaving 18 bases between. Germline CDR1 MGHRA, CDR2 YSYEKL.

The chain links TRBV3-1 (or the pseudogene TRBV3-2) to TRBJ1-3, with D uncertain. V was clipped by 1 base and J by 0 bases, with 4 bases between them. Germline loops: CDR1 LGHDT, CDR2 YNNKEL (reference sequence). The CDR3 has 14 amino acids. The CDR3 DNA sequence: TGTGCCAGCAGCCAAGTGAACTCTGGAAACACCATATATTTT. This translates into CASSQVNSGNTIYF.

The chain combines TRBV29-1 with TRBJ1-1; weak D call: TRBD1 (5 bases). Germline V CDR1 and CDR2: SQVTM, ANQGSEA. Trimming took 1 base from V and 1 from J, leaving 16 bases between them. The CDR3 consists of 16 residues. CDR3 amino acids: CSVEGGRAGSNTEAFF. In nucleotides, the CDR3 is TGCAGCGTTGAAGGGGGCAGAGCTGGATCGAACACTGAAGCTTTCTTT. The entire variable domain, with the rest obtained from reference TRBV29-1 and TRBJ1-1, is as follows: SAVISQKPSRDICQRGTSLTIQCQVDSQVTMMFWYRQQPGQSLTLIATANQGSEATYESGFVIDKFPISRPNLTFSTLTVSNMSPEDSSIYLCSVEGGRAGSNTEAFFGQGTRLTVV.

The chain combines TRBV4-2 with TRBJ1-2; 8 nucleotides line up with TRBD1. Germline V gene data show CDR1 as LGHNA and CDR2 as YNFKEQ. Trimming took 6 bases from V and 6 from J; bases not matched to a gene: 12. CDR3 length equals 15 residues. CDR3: CASSGTGSRRDGYTF. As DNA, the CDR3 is TGTGCCAGCAGTGGGACAGGCTCAAGACGGGATGGCTACACCTTC.

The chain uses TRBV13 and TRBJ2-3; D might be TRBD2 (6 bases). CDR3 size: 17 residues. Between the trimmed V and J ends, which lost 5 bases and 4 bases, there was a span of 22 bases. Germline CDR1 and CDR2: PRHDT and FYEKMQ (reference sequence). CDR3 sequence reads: CASSPTRDVGEADTQYF. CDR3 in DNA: TGTGCCAGCAGCCCTACACGGGACGTCGGGGAGGCAGATACGCAGTATTTT.